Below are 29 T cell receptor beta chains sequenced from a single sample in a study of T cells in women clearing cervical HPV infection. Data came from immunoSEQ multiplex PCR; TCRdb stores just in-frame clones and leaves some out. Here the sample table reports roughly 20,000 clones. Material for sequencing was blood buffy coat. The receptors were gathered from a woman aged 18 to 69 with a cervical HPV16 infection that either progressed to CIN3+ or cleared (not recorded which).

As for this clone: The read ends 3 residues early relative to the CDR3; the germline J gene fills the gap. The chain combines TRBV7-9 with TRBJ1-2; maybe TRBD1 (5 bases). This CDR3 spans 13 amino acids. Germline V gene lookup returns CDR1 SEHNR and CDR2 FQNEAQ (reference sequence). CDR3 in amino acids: CASSRTTDNDYTF. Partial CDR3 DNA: TGTGCCAGCAGCCGAACGACAGATAATGAC.

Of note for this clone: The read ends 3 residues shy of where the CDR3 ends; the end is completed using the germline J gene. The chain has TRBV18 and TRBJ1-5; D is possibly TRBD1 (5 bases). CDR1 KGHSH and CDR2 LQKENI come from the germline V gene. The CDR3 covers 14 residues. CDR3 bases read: TGTGCCAGCTCACCACGCGGGGCGGCAGATCCC. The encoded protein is CASSPRGAADP. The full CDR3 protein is CASSPRGAADPQHF.

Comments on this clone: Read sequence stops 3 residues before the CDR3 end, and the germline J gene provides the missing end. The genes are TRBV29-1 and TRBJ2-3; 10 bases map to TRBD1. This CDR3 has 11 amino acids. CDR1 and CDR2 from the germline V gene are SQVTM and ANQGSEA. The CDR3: CSVRQGAPQYF. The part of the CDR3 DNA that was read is TGCAGCGTTAGACAGGGGGCTCCG.

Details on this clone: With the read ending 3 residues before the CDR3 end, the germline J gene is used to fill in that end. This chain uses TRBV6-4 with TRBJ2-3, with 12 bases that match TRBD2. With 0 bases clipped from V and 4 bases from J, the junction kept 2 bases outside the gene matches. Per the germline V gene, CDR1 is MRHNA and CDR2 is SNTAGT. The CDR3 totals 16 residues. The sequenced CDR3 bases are TGTGCCAGCAGTGACTCGGCTAGCGGGGGGGCAGATACG. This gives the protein CASSDSASGGADT. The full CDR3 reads CASSDSASGGADTQYF.

CDR3 DNA, as far as it was read: TGTGCCAGCAGCTTAGACATGGCAGGGGCCAGAAATCAGCCG. This translates into CASSLDMAGARNQP. The whole CDR3 region reads CASSLDMAGARNQPQYF. J is TRBJ2-3 and V is TRBV7-6; the D gene is possibly TRBD1 (6 bases). The CDR3 end falls 3 residues outside the read, so it is completed with the germline J gene. CDR3 length: 17 amino acids. Germline V lookup: CDR1 SGHVS, CDR2 FNYEAQ.

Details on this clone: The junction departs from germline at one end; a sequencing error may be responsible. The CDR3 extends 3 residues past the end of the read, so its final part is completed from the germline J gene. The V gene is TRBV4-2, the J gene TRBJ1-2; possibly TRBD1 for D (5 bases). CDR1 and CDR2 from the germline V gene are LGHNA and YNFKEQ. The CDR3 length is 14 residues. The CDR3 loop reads CASSQAGTAYGYTF. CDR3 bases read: TGCGCCAGCAGCCAAGCCGGGACTGCTTATGGC.

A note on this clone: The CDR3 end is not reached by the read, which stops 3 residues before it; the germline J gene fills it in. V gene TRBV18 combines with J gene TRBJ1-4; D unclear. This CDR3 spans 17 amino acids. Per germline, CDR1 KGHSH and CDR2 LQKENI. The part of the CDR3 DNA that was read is TGTGCCAGCTCACACCTTCGTTCGCAGGATAGTAATTCACCA. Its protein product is CASSHLRSQDSNSP. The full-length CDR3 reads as CASSHLRSQDSNSPLFF.

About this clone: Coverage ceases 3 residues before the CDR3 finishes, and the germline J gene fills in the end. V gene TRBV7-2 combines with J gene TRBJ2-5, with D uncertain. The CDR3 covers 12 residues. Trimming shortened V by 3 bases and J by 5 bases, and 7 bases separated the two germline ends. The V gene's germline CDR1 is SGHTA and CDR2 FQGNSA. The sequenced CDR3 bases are TGTGCCAGCAGCTTTCACGCGGAGACC. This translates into CASSFHAET. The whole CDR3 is CASSFHAETQYF.

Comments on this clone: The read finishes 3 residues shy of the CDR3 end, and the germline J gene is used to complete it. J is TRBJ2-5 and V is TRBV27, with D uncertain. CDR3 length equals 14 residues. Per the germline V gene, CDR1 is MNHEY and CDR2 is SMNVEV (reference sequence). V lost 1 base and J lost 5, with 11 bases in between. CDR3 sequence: CASSLLVSLETQYF. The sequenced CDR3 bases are TGTGCCAGCAGTTTATTGGTCTCACTCGAGACC.

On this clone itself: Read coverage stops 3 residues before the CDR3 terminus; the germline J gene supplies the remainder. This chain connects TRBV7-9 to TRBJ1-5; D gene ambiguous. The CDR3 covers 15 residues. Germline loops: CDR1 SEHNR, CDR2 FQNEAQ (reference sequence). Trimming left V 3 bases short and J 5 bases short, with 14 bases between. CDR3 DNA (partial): TGTGCCAGCAGCTTGGGCGCCGGGGAAGATCAGCCC. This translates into CASSLGAGEDQP. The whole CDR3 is CASSLGAGEDQPQHF.

CDR3 DNA, as far as it was read: TGCAGTGCTTCTCTAGCGGGGCCCTCCTACGAG. It yields the protein CSASLAGPSYE. The full CDR3 is CSASLAGPSYEQYF. The rearrangement uses TRBV20-1 and TRBJ2-7, with 9 nucleotides matching TRBD2. The observed sequence ends 3 residues before the CDR3 terminus, with the missing tail filled in from the germline J gene. The J segment lost 0 bases and the V segment lost 5 bases, leaving 5 bases of the junction unmatched. This CDR3 contains 14 residues. Germline CDR1 reads DFQATT; CDR2 reads SNEGSKA (reference sequence).

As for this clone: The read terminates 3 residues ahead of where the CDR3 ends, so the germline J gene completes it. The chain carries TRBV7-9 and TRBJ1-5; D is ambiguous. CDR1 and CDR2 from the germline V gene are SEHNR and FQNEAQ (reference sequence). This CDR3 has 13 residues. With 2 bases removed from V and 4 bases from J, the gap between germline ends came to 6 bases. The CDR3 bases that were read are TGTGCCAGCAGCTTATCCGGGAATCAGCCC. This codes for CASSLSGNQP. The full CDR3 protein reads CASSLSGNQPQHF. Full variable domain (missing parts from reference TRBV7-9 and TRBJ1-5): DTGVSQNPRHKITKRGQNVTFRCDPISEHNRLYWYRQTLGQGPEFLTYFQNEAQLEKSRLLSDRFSAERPKGSFSTLEIQRTEQGDSAMYLCASSLSGNQPQHFGDGTRLSIL.

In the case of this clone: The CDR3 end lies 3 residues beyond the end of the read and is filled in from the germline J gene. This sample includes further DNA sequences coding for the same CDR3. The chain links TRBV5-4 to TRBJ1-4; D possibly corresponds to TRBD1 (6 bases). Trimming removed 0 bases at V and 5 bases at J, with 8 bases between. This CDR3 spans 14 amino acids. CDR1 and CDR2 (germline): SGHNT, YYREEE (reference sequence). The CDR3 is CASSLGTANEKLFF. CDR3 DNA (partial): TGTGCCAGCAGCTTGGGGACAGCGAATGAAAAA.

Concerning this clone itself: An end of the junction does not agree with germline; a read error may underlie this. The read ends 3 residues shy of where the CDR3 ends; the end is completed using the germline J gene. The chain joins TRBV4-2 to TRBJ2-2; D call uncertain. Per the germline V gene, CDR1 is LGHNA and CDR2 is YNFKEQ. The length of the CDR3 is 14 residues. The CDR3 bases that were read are TGCGCCAGCAGCCATCTAGAATCAACCGGGGAG. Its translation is CASSHLESTGE. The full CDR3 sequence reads CASSHLESTGELFF.

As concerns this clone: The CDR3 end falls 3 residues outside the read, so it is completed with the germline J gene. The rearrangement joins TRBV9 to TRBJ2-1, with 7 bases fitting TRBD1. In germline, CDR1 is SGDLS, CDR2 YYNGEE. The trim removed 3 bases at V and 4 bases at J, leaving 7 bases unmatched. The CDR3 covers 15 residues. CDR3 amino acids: CASSALRTGYNEQFF. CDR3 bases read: TGTGCCAGCAGCGCCCTTAGGACAGGATACAATGAG.

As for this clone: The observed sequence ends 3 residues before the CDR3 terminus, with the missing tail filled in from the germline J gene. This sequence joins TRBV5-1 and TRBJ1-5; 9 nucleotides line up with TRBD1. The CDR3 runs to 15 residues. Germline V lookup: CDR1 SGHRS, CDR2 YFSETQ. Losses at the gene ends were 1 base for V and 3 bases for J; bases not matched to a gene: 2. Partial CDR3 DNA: TGCGCCAGCAGCTTGACAGGGGGCCCCAATCAGCCC. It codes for CASSLTGGPNQP. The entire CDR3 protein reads CASSLTGGPNQPQHF.

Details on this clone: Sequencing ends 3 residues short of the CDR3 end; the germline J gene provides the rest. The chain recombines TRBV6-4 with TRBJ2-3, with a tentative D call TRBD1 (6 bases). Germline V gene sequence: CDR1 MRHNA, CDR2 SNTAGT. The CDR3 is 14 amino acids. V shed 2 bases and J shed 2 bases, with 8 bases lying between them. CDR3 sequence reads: CASSDRGTTDTQYF. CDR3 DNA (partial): TGTGCCAGCAGTGACAGGGGGACCACAGATACG.

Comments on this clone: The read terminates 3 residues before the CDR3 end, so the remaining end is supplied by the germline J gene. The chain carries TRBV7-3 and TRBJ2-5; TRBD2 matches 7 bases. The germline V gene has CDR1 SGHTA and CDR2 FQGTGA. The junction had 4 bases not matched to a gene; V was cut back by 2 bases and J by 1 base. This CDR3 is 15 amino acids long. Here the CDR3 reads CASSLGGGFQETQYF. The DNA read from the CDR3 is TGTGCCAGCAGCTTAGGCGGGGGTTTCCAAGAGACC.

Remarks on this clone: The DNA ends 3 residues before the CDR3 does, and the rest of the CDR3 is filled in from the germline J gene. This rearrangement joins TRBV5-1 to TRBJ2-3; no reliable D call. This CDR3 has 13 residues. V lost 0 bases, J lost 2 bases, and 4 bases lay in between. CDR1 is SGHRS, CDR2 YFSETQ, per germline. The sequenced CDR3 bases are TGCGCCAGCAGCTTGGAGGTCACAGATACG. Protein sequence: CASSLEVTDT. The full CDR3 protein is CASSLEVTDTQYF.

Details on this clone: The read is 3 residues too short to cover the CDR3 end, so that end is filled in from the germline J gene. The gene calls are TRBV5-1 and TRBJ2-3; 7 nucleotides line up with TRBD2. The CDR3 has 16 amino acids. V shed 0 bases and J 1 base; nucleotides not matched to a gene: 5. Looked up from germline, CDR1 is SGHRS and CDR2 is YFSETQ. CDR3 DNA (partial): TGCGCCAGCAGCTTGGGGGAGGGGTCGGGCACAGATACG. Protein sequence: CASSLGEGSGTDT. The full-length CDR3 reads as CASSLGEGSGTDTQYF.

CDR3 residues: CASSLDRNQETQYF. The sequenced CDR3 bases are TGTGCCAGCTCACTCGACAGGAACCAAGAGACC. The rearrangement joins TRBV18 to TRBJ2-5, with D possibly TRBD1 on 6 matching bases. The read terminates 3 residues before the CDR3 end, so the remaining end is supplied by the germline J gene. V was clipped by 4 bases and J by 0 bases, with 9 bases between them. The CDR3 length is 14 residues. The V gene's germline CDR1 is KGHSH and CDR2 LQKENI.

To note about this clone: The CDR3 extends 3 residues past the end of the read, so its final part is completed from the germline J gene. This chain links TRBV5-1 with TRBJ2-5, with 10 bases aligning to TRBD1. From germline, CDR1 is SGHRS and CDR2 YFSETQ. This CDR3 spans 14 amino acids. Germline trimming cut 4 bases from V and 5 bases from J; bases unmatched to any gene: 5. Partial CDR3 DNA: TGCGCCAGCAGCCCGGACAGGGGGTTTGAGACC. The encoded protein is CASSPDRGFET. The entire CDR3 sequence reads CASSPDRGFETQYF.

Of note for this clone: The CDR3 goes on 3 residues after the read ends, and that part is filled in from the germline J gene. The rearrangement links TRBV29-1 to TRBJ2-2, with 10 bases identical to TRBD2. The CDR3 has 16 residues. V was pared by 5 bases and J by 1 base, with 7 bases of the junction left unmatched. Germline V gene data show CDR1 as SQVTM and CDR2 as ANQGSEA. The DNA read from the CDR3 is TGCAGCGTTAAAAGCGGGGGGGCAGGGAACACCGGGGAG. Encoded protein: CSVKSGGAGNTGE. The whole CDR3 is CSVKSGGAGNTGELFF.

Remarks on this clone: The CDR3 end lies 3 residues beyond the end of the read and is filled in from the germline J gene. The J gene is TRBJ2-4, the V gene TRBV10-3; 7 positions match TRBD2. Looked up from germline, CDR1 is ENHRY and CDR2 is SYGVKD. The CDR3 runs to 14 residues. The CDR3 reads CAISQAGRGETQYF. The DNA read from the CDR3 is TGTGCCATCAGCCAAGCGGGGCGGGGAGAGACT.

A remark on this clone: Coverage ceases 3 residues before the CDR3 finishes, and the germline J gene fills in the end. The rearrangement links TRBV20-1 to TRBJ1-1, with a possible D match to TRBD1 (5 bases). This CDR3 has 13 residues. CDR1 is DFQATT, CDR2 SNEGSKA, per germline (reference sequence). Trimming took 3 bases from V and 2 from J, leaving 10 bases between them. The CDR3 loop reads CSASDSLNTEAFF. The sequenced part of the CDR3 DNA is TGCAGTGCTAGTGACAGCCTCAACACTGAA.

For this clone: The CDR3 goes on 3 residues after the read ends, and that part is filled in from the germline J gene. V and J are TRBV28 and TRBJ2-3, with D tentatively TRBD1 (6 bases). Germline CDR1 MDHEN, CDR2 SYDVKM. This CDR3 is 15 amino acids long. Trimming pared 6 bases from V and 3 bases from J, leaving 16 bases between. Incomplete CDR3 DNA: TGTGCCAGCAGCCCAGACAGGCTTTTTACAGATACG. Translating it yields CASSPDRLFTDT. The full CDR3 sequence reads CASSPDRLFTDTQYF.

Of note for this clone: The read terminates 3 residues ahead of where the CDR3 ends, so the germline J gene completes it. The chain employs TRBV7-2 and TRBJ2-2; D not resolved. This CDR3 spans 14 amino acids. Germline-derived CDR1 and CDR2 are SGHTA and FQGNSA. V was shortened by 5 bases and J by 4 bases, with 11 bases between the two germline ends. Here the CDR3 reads CASSPTAGTGELFF. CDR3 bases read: TGTGCCAGCAGCCCCACGGCAGGCACCGGGGAG.

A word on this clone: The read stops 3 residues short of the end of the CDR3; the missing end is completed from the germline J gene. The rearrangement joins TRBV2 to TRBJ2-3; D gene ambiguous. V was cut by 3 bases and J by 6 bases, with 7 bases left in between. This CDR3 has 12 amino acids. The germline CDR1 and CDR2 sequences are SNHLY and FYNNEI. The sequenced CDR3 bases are TGTGCCAGCAGTGATCGAGCGGATACG. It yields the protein CASSDRADT. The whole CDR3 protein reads CASSDRADTQYF.

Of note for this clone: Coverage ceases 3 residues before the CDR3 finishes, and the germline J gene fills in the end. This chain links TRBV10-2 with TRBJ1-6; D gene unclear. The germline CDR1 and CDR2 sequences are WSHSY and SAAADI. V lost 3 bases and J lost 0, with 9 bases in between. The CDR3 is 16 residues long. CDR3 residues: CASSEKASSYNSPLHF. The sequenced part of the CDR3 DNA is TGCGCCAGCAGTGAAAAGGCAAGCTCCTATAATTCACCC.